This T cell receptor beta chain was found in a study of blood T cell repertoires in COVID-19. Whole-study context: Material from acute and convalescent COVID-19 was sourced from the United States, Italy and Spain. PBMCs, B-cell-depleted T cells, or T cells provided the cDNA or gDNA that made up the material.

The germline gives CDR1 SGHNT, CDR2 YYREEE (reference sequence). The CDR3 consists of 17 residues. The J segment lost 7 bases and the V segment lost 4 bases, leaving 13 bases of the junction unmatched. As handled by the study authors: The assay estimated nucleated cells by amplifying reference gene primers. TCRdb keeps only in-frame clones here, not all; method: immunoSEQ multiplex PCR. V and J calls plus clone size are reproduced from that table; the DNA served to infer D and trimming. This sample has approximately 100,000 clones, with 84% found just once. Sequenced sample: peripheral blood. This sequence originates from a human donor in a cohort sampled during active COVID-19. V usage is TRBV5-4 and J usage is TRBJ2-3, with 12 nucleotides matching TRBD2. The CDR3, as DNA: TGTGCCAGCAGCCAAGCTAGCGGGGGGGCCAAAACTAATACGCAGTATTTT. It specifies CASSQASGGAKTNTQYF. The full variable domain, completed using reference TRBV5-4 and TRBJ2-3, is ETGVTQSPTHLIKTRGQQVTLRCSSQSGHNTVSWYQQALGQGPQFIFQYYREEENGRGNFPPRFSGLQFPNYSSELNVNALELDDSALYLCASSQASGGAKTNTQYFGPGTRLTVL.